The 31 T cell receptor beta chains given below trace back to one sample, sequenced in a study of blood T cell repertoires in COVID-19. This table comes from immunoSEQ multiplex PCR, and its TCRdb copy is limited to in-frame clones, with some not included. The table lists fewer than 350,000 clones, about 86% of them singletons. Sequencing input: PBMCs or T cells enriched from blood (not recorded which). Source of these receptors: a woman aged 40 to 50 with acute COVID-19.

This chain uses TRBV4-2 with TRBJ2-1, with 9 bases matching TRBD2. V shed 2 bases and J 3 bases; nucleotides not matched to a gene: 2. The length of the CDR3 is 15 residues. The V gene's germline CDR1 is LGHNA and CDR2 YNFKEQ. CDR3 coding DNA: TGTGCCAGCAGCCAACGACTAGCGGACTACAATGAGCAGTTCTTC. Protein product: CASSQRLADYNEQFF.

This clone was seen only once. This chain joins TRBV5-4 and TRBJ2-3, with TRBD1 matching 8 bases. Germline CDR1 is SGHNT and CDR2 is YYREEE (reference sequence). This CDR3 spans 17 amino acids. Losses at the gene ends were 1 base for V and 12 bases for J; bases not matched to a gene: 19. The CDR3 bases are TGTGCCAGCAGCTTGAAGGGCGGCGCGGCAGGGGGCCTTGCCCAGTATTTT. Translating it yields CASSLKGGAAGGLAQYF.

This CDR3 is CASSPHPNYQETQYF. DNA of the CDR3: TGTGCCAGCAGTCCCCACCCAAACTACCAAGAGACCCAGTACTTC. This sequence joins TRBV6-5 and TRBJ2-5; D is unresolved. This CDR3 spans 15 amino acids. The V gene lost 5 bases and the J gene lost 0 bases, with 13 bases spanning the gap. Germline-derived CDR1 and CDR2 are MNHEY and SVGAGI.

The genes are TRBV2 and TRBJ2-3; 9 bases fit TRBD2. The CDR3 consists of 16 residues. CDR1 SNHLY and CDR2 FYNNEI come from the germline V gene. The J segment lost 4 bases and the V segment lost 8 bases, leaving 13 bases of the junction unmatched. The CDR3 nucleotides read TGTGCCAGCTCCTCCGGGCGCGGGGGGGGGTCAGATACGCAGTATTTT. It yields the protein CASSSGRGGGSDTQYF.

This clone was seen more than once but under ten times. The chain employs TRBV7-9 and TRBJ2-1; D call uncertain. From germline, CDR1 is SEHNR and CDR2 FQNEAQ (reference sequence). This CDR3 is 13 amino acids long. V shed 7 bases and J shed 5 bases, with 12 bases lying between them. CDR3 protein: CASTPWANNEQFF. CDR3 sequence (DNA): TGTGCCAGCACGCCTTGGGCGAACAATGAGCAGTTCTTC.

This chain connects TRBV19 to TRBJ2-5, with 7 positions matching TRBD2. This CDR3 contains 16 residues. CDR1 is LNHDA, CDR2 SQIVND, per germline (reference sequence). V was clipped by 5 bases and J by 2 bases; unmatched bases: 11. In DNA, the CDR3 is TGTGCCAGTAGTGGGGCTAGCGGAAACATTCAAGAGACCCAGTACTTC. Its protein is CASSGASGNIQETQYF.

The chain links TRBV7-9 to TRBJ1-4, with D maybe TRBD1 (5 bases). The V end lost 4 bases, the J end lost 10 bases, and 25 bases lay between the germline ends. CDR1 and CDR2 (germline): SEHNR, FQNEAQ (reference sequence). The CDR3 sequence is 17 residues long. CDR3 in DNA: TGTGCCAGCAGCTCTACCCTCTTTACAGGTTTGATTTTAAAACTGTTTTTT. Encoded protein: CASSSTLFTGLILKLFF.

The V call is TRBV27, the J call TRBJ1-5; a weak D match, TRBD1 (6 bases). This CDR3 region has 14 residues. The V and J ends lost 8 bases and 0 bases respectively, with 11 bases between them. CDR1 is MNHEY and CDR2 is SMNVEV in the germline V gene (reference sequence). This CDR3 reads CASWGQFSNQPQHF. As DNA, the CDR3 is TGTGCCAGCTGGGGGCAGTTTAGCAATCAGCCCCAGCATTTT.

The chain employs TRBV25-1 and TRBJ1-5, with D possibly being TRBD1 (5 bases). The germline V and J ends were trimmed by 4 bases and 4 bases, with 14 bases remaining between them. Germline CDR1 reads MGHDK; CDR2 reads SYGVNS. The CDR3 has 15 amino acids. CDR3 loop: CASSARGERNQPQHF. The CDR3 DNA sequence: TGTGCCAGCAGTGCCCGGGGGGAGCGGAATCAGCCCCAGCATTTT.

V and J are TRBV7-3 and TRBJ2-5, with D possibly matching TRBD2 (5 bases). The V end was cut by 3 bases, the J end by 5 bases, with 13 bases between. The CDR3 is 14 amino acids. Germline CDR1 reads SGHTA; CDR2 reads FQGTGA. The CDR3 region is CASSLLGMGETQYF. The DNA for the CDR3 is TGTGCCAGCAGCTTGCTCGGGATGGGGGAGACCCAGTACTTC.

The CDR3 DNA reads as TGTGCCAGCAGTCCTCGGACAGGGTTACGCTCCTACGAGCAGTACTTC. Translated: CASSPRTGLRSYEQYF. This rearrangement joins TRBV28 to TRBJ2-7; 8 bases map to TRBD1. CDR3 length equals 16 residues. Per germline, CDR1 MDHEN and CDR2 SYDVKM. V lost 5 bases and J lost 0; bases outside the gene matches: 9.

This chain joins TRBV4-1 and TRBJ2-2; perhaps TRBD2 as D (6 bases). Looked up from germline, CDR1 is MGHRA and CDR2 is YSYEKL. This CDR3 is built from 14 residues. V was cut by 3 bases and J by 8 bases, with 13 bases left in between. CDR3 nucleotides: TGCGCCAGCAGCCAGGGTGCGGGGCTGGGGGAGCTGTTTTTT. Protein sequence: CASSQGAGLGELFF.

The V and J genes are TRBV5-5 and TRBJ1-1; a weak D match, TRBD1 (6 bases). Between the trimmed V and J ends, which lost 0 bases and 5 bases, there was a span of 11 bases. The CDR3 contains 14 residues. CDR1 and CDR2 (germline): SGHKS, YYEKEE (reference sequence). The CDR3 loop reads CASSLEQGLTEAFF. CDR3 nucleotides: TGTGCCAGCAGCTTGGAACAGGGTTTGACTGAAGCTTTCTTT. Supplemented by reference TRBV5-5 and TRBJ1-1, the full variable domain reads DAGVTQSPTHLIKTRGQQVTLRCSPISGHKSVSWYQQVLGQGPQFIFQYYEKEERGRGNFPDRFSARQFPNYSSELNVNALLLGDSALYLCASSLEQGLTEAFFGQGTRLTVV.

CDR3 bases: TGCGCCAGCAGCCAAGTCACAGGGGGCGGCACCGGGGAGCTGTTTTTT. Its protein product is CASSQVTGGGTGELFF. The rearrangement links TRBV4-3 to TRBJ2-2, with 9 bases fitting TRBD1. The germline gives CDR1 LGHNA, CDR2 YSLEER. The CDR3 contains 16 residues. The V gene end was trimmed by 1 base and the J gene end by 4 bases; junction bases not matched to a gene: 4.

As regards this clone: This CDR3 is also generated by other DNA sequences in the sample. The chain links TRBV7-3 to TRBJ1-1; no firm D call. The CDR3 has 13 amino acids. The ends were cut back, 2 bases at V and 1 base at J, with 5 bases in the middle. The V gene's germline CDR1 is SGHTA and CDR2 FQGTGA. The CDR3, as DNA: TGTGCCAGCAGCTTAGCGGGGAACACTGAAGCTTTCTTT. This encodes CASSLAGNTEAFF.

J is TRBJ2-7 and V is TRBV9, with TRBD1 matching 10 bases. The germline gives CDR1 SGDLS, CDR2 YYNGEE. This CDR3 region has 15 residues. The V and J ends lost 4 bases and 3 bases, in that order; junction bases with no gene match: 7. The CDR3 region is CASSLGQGFFYEQYF. In DNA, the CDR3 is TGTGCCAGCAGCCTGGGACAGGGGTTTTTCTACGAGCAGTACTTC.

V gene TRBV23-1 combines with J gene TRBJ2-7; D uncertain. TRBV23-1 is annotated as an ORF whose role is uncertain. The CDR3 contains 14 residues. The V gene lost 7 bases and the J gene lost 0 bases, with 13 bases spanning the gap. CDR3 bases: TGCGCCAGCACCCGTTCCCTTCCCTCCTACGAGCAGTACTTC. Protein: CASTRSLPSYEQYF.

V gene TRBV6-5 combines with J gene TRBJ1-2; TRBD1 matches 10 bases. Germline-derived CDR1 and CDR2 are MNHEY and SVGAGI. The CDR3 sequence is 15 residues long. The V segment lost 6 bases and the J segment 5 bases; nucleotides outside the gene matches: 9. This chain's CDR3 is CASRFRDRGSYGYTF. The CDR3 nucleotides are TGTGCCAGCAGATTCCGGGACAGGGGATCGTATGGCTACACCTTC.

This chain links TRBV19 with TRBJ1-1, with D tentatively TRBD1 (5 bases). Germline CDR1 is LNHDA and CDR2 is SQIVND (reference sequence). V was clipped by 5 bases and J by 4 bases, with 14 bases between them. CDR3 length: 14 amino acids. The CDR3 bases are TGTGCCAGTAGTCCCCCCGGCGGGGGCACTGAAGCTTTCTTT. Translation gives CASSPPGGGTEAFF.

The chain couples TRBV7-2 to TRBJ1-2, with TRBD1 matching 7 bases. The germline V gene encodes CDR1 SGHTA and CDR2 FQGNSA. This CDR3 region has 18 residues. V was pared by 5 bases and J by 1 base, with 16 bases of the junction left unmatched. The CDR3 sequence: CASSREGTAYLINYGYTF. CDR3 coding DNA: TGTGCCAGCAGCCGCGAAGGGACAGCTTACTTAATTAACTATGGCTACACCTTC.

This clone is a singleton in its sample. The chain combines TRBV6-6 with TRBJ1-5; no reliable D call. V was shortened by 8 bases and J by 0 bases, with 8 bases between the two germline ends. Germline V lookup: CDR1 MNHNY, CDR2 SVGAGI (reference sequence). The CDR3 runs 13 residues. As DNA, the CDR3 is TGTGCCAGCGGCCTCCCTAGCAATCAGCCCCAGCATTTT. Translation gives CASGLPSNQPQHF.

Concerning this clone itself: The junction shows a germline mismatch at one end, possibly a read error. The chain carries TRBV20-1 and TRBJ2-7, with D hard to call. The CDR3 runs 10 residues. Germline-derived CDR1 and CDR2 are DFQATT and SNEGSKA (reference sequence). CDR3 region: CSASVQFQVF. The CDR3 nucleotides are TGCAGTGCTAGTGTGCAGTTTCAGGTTTTC.

The genes are TRBV21-1 and TRBJ2-1; TRBD1, the table's D call, was not compared with the DNA. TRBV21-1 is a pseudogene segment. This CDR3 region has 17 residues. The CDR3 sequence is CASSKETGPSSYNEQFF. CDR3 nucleotides: TGTGCCAGCAGCAAAGAGACAGGGCCCAGCTCCTACAATGAGCAGTTCTTC.

The chain is built from TRBV15 and TRBJ2-7; 9 bases line up with TRBD1. The V gene's germline CDR1 is LNHNV and CDR2 YYDKDF (reference sequence). The CDR3 loop spans 14 amino acids. After removal of 5 bases from V and 3 bases from J, the junction contained 5 bases not matched to a gene. CDR3 in amino acids: CATSLGTGHYEQYF. The CDR3 coding sequence is TGTGCCACCAGCCTCGGGACAGGGCACTACGAGCAGTACTTC.

This clone was counted between two and nine times. V usage is TRBV5-6 and J usage is TRBJ2-2, with D uncertain. Germline V gene sequence: CDR1 SGHDT, CDR2 YYEEEE. The CDR3 is 14 amino acids. Deletions cut 0 bases from V and 4 bases from J, with 7 bases between. The CDR3 region is CASSLGQVTGELFF. In DNA, the CDR3 is TGTGCCAGCAGCTTGGGCCAGGTCACCGGGGAGCTGTTTTTT.

The rearrangement joins TRBV4-2 to TRBJ2-3, with TRBD2 identical over 7 bases. The J segment lost 6 bases and the V segment lost 6 bases, leaving 12 bases of the junction unmatched. The CDR3 has 15 amino acids. Per germline, CDR1 LGHNA and CDR2 YNFKEQ. In DNA, the CDR3 is TGTGCCAGCAGTCCTTCGGGGGAGGGTTATGATACGCAGTATTTT. Translated: CASSPSGEGYDTQYF.

The chain carries TRBV5-6 and TRBJ2-1, with 8 bases lining up with TRBD1. Germline CDR1 reads SGHDT; CDR2 reads YYEEEE. J lost 7 bases, V lost 2 bases, and 8 bases had no gene match. The CDR3 is 15 residues long. The CDR3 reads CASSFDRGFLNEQFF. CDR3 nucleotides: TGTGCCAGCAGCTTCGACAGGGGCTTCCTTAATGAGCAGTTCTTC.

This chain uses TRBV4-3 with TRBJ1-6, with 7 bases aligning to TRBD1. Trimming at V came to 5 bases and at J to 6 bases, leaving 10 bases not matched to a gene. Looked up from germline, CDR1 is LGHNA and CDR2 is YSLEER. The CDR3 is made up of 16 amino acids. CDR3 protein: CASSADTGVFNSPLHF. CDR3 sequence (DNA): TGCGCCAGCAGCGCGGACACAGGGGTTTTTAATTCACCCCTCCACTTT.

This chain links TRBV7-3 with TRBJ2-7, with 8 bases fitting TRBD1. Germline loops: CDR1 SGHTA, CDR2 FQGTGA. The CDR3 length is 17 residues. V lost 2 bases to trimming and J lost 6 bases; unmatched junction nucleotides: 15. CDR3 sequence reads: CASSLPPTRGRGSEQYF. CDR3 DNA sequence: TGTGCCAGCAGCTTACCCCCGACCAGGGGGCGCGGGTCCGAGCAGTACTTC.

This chain uses TRBV27 with TRBJ1-5; 8 bases are shared with TRBD1. This CDR3 spans 17 amino acids. The germline gives CDR1 MNHEY, CDR2 SMNVEV (reference sequence). Germline trimming cut 5 bases from V and 4 bases from J; bases unmatched to any gene: 13. The DNA of the CDR3 is TGTGCCAGCAGTCGGCGGAAACCAGGGGGCAATAATCAGCCCCAGCATTTT. The encoded protein is CASSRRKPGGNNQPQHF.

The rearrangement links TRBV27 to TRBJ2-6; 8 nucleotides match TRBD2. This CDR3 contains 19 residues. J lost 0 bases, V lost 3 bases, and 10 bases had no gene match. CDR1 and CDR2 (germline): MNHEY, SMNVEV (reference sequence). DNA of the CDR3: TGTGCCAGCAGTTTTTCGGGGTTAGCGGGGTTCTCTGGGGCCAACGTCCTGACTTTC. This sequence encodes CASSFSGLAGFSGANVLTF.